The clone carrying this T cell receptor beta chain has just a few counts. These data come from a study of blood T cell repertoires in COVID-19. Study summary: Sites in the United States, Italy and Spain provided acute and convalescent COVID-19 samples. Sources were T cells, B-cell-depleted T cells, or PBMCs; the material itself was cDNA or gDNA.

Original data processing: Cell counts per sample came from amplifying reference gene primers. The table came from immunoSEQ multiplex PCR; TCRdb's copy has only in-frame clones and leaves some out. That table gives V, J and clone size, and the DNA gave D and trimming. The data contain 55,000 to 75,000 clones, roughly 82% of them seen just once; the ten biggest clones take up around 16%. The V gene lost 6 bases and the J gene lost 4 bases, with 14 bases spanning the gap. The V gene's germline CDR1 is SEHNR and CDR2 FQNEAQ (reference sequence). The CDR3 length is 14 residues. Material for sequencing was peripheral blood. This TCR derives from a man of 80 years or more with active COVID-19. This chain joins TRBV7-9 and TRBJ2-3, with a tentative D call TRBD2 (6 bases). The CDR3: CASSGGSGADTQYF. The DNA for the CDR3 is TGTGCCAGCAGTGGGGGGTCGGGGGCAGATACGCAGTATTTT.